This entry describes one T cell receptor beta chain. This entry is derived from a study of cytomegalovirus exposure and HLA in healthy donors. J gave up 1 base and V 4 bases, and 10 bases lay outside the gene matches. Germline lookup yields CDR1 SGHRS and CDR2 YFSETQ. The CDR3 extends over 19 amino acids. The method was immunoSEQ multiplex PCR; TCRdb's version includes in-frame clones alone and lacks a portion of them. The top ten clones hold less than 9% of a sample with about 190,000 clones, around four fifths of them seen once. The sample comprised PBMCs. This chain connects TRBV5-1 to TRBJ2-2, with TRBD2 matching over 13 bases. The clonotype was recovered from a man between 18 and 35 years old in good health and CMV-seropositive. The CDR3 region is CASSTTPGLAGRNTGELFF. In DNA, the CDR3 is TGCGCCAGCAGCACAACCCCGGGACTAGCGGGGCGGAACACCGGGGAGCTGTTTTTT.